These 9 T cell receptor beta chains share one sample of origin, sequenced in a study of CD8 T cells in ankylosing spondylitis listed by TCRdb under 2017. What the study reported, not specific to this receptor: A TCR beta motif made up of several highly homologous amino acid variants appeared to be characteristic of blood from ankylosing spondylitis patients.

The method behind the library was 5' RACE. TCRdb names Illumina HiSeq 2500 as the instrument used. TCRdb itself trimmed the public reads at Q25 with fastp, ran MiXCR and retained productive beta chains. CDR3 protein duplicates are merged, each entry listing the most common genes and DNA. The sample has fewer than 550,000 distinct CDR3 sequences on record, roughly 5.2% of them singletons. 3.5% of the sample comes from the top ten. Antigens for these TCRs are unknown. The sample was blood, either unsorted or a sorted T cell fraction (not recorded which). These receptors came from a male donor with ankylosing spondylitis.

This clonotype was counted ten times or more. The gene calls are TRBV5-1 and TRBJ1-1; possibly TRBD1 for D (5 bases). CDR3 size: 13 residues. Trimming took off 4 bases at V and 5 bases at J, with 12 bases between the two ends. The V gene's germline CDR1 is SGHRS and CDR2 YFSETQ. The CDR3 sequence: CASSNGTATEAFF. The CDR3 coding sequence is TGCGCCAGCAGCAACGGGACGGCAACTGAAGCTTTCTTT.

This clonotype has a count of ten or more. This chain uses TRBV20-1 with TRBJ2-7; no clear D. The CDR3 is 12 residues long. Trimming left V 6 bases short and J 5 bases short, with 14 bases between. Looked up from germline, CDR1 is DFQATT and CDR2 is SNEGSKA (reference sequence). This CDR3 reads CSAKNLIHEQYF. The DNA for the CDR3 is TGCAGTGCCAAAAACCTAATCCACGAGCAGTACTTC.

This clonotype was detected ten times or more. J is TRBJ1-1 and V is TRBV20-1, with D hard to call. From germline, CDR1 is DFQATT and CDR2 SNEGSKA (reference sequence). This CDR3 region has 13 residues. Trimming removed 3 bases from V and 0 bases from J, with 8 bases in between. CDR3 in DNA: TGCAGTGCTAGGGTCGACATGAACACTGAAGCTTTCTTT. This translates into CSARVDMNTEAFF.

This clonotype was recorded at least ten times. This chain joins TRBV7-2 and TRBJ1-1; the D is unclear. Deletions cut 4 bases from V and 3 bases from J, with 9 bases between. Germline V gene lookup returns CDR1 SGHTA and CDR2 FQGNSA. This CDR3 has 13 amino acids. CDR3 DNA: TGTGCCAGCAGCTCCTCTTCGTACACTGAAGCTTTCTTT. Translating gives CASSSSSYTEAFF.

Ten or more counts support this clonotype. The chain joins TRBV6-5 to TRBJ1-2; 7 bases fit TRBD1. V lost 2 bases, J lost 6 bases, and 12 bases stayed unmatched. Germline loops: CDR1 MNHEY, CDR2 SVGAGI. The CDR3 contains 16 residues. This CDR3 reads CASSYGIRQGVDGYTF. CDR3 nucleotides: TGTGCCAGCAGTTACGGTATAAGGCAGGGGGTCGATGGCTACACCTTC.

This clonotype was seen repeatedly, ten times or more. The chain links TRBV29-1 to TRBJ2-3; 14 nucleotides line up with TRBD2. CDR3 length: 13 residues. V shed 7 bases, J shed 5 bases, and the junction held 2 bases outside the gene matches. In germline, CDR1 is SQVTM, CDR2 ANQGSEA. In DNA, the CDR3 is TGCAGCGAAGGACTAGCGGGGGGAGATACGCAGTATTTT. Amino acid sequence: CSEGLAGGDTQYF.

In this sample, this clonotype turned up many times. The chain has TRBV6-5 and TRBJ2-3, with 13 bases aligning to TRBD2. This CDR3 has 15 amino acids. Germline-derived CDR1 and CDR2 are MNHEY and SVGAGI. The J segment lost 3 bases and the V segment lost 4 bases, leaving 1 base of the junction unmatched. The CDR3 nucleotides read TGTGCCAGCAGTTGGGGACTAGCGGGGACAGATACGCAGTATTTT. Translating gives CASSWGLAGTDTQYF.

This clonotype was seen only a few times. This chain uses TRBV30 with TRBJ2-2; a weak D match, TRBD2 (5 bases). V shed 0 bases and J shed 3 bases, with 14 bases lying between them. Per germline, CDR1 GTSNPN and CDR2 SVGIG (reference sequence). This CDR3 comprises 16 residues. CDR3 bases: TGTGCCTGGAGTGTAAGGCGGGTCTGGGACACCGGGGAGCTGTTTTTT. Translating it yields CAWSVRRVWDTGELFF.

The sample holds many counts of this clonotype. The V call is TRBV12-3 or TRBV12-4, the J call TRBJ2-7, with D unresolved. The length of the CDR3 is 12 residues. Trimming took off 6 bases at V and 2 bases at J, with 8 bases between the two ends. CDR3 region: CASRDEPYEQYF. CDR3 nucleotides: TGTGCCAGCAGGGACGAACCCTACGAGCAGTACTTC.